This TCR beta chain was captured by sequencing in a study of T-cell memory formation after mild COVID-19. Whole-study context: Clusters of TCRs were largely donor specific.

TCRdb re-called the 5' RACE reads through MiXCR, storing one row per CDR3 protein. Seen here are around 500,000 distinct CDR3 sequences, roughly 20% observed once, and the top ten hold 9% to 15%. Only a few counts were recorded for this clonotype. Antigen specificity is unknown. Study results and caveats: CD4/CD8 balance held among clones contracting day 15 to 85, and later expanders leaned CD4+. There was no confirmation that second-wave clones peaking on day 37 were SARS-CoV-2 specific. Largely, contracting CD4+ clones fell within CM and EM, and contracting CD8+ clones within EMRA.

The CDR3 length is 15 residues. The V gene's germline CDR1 is GTSNPN and CDR2 SVGIG (reference sequence). The trim removed 3 bases at V and 3 bases at J, leaving 8 bases unmatched. The chain couples TRBV30 to TRBJ2-3; 8 bases are a match to TRBD1. Sequenced sample: PBMCs or a T cell subset sorted from them (not recorded which). The clonotype was recovered from an adult woman who had mild COVID-19 (a few samples of this study predate the infection). Cell type and time point are not known. DNA for the CDR3: TGTGCCTGGAGGGGGACAGGCGTAAGGACAGATACGCAGTATTTT. Encoded protein: CAWRGTGVRTDTQYF.